A selection of T cell receptor beta chains follows, all from one sample in a study of T cell responses to AZD1222 COVID-19 vaccine. Using immunoSEQ multiplex PCR, the repertoire was profiled, and TCRdb retains in-frame clones only, with some absent. Of some 150,000 clones listed, over 75% are singletons. This sample comprised peripheral blood, obtained on day 0 of AZD1222 vaccination. The receptors here all came from an adult in good health. Each CDR3 is given with its conserved first and last residue. Each record gives: V gene, D gene, clone size, J gene, CDR3 protein, CDR3 DNA. The D gene is left open where the match is weak. The size of a clone is reported for some rows only, either as once, few or many, or as a class for expanded clones.

TRBV5-1	.	once	TRBJ1-2	CASSLGAGGGYTF	TGCGCCAGCAGCTTGGGGGCGGGAGGCGGCTACACCTTC
TRBV27	.	.	TRBJ1-5	CASSLGGPSNQPQHF	TGTGCCAGCAGTTTGGGGGGACCTAGCAATCAGCCCCAGCATTTT
TRBV28	.	.	TRBJ1-2	CASSQGQKGYTF	TGTGCCAGCAGCCAAGGACAGAAGGGCTACACCTTC
TRBV3-1/TRBV3-2	.	.	TRBJ1-2	CASSPTTMKIGGRDGYTF	TGTGCCAGCAGCCCAACGACCATGAAAATTGGGGGCAGGGATGGCTACACCTTC
TRBV5-1	TRBD2	.	TRBJ2-1	CASSSLAAVQEQFF	TGCGCCAGCAGCTCCCTAGCGGCCGTACAGGAGCAGTTCTTC
TRBV5-1	.	.	TRBJ2-2	CASSFGTSNTGELFF	TGCGCCAGCAGCTTCGGGACATCGAACACCGGGGAGCTGTTTTTT
TRBV7-8	TRBD2	.	TRBJ2-3	CASSLELAVTDTQYF	TGTGCCAGCAGCTTAGAGCTAGCGGTCACAGATACGCAGTATTTT
TRBV7-9	TRBD2	.	TRBJ2-5	CASSPEREGRETQYF	TGTGCCAGCAGCCCGGAGCGGGAGGGTCGAGAGACCCAGTACTTC
TRBV19	TRBD2	.	TRBJ2-1	CASRTSGGAHEQFF	TGTGCCAGTAGGACTAGCGGGGGGGCCCATGAGCAGTTCTTC
TRBV4-2	TRBD2	few	TRBJ2-5	CASSQTSGGQETQYF	TGTGCCAGCAGCCAGACTAGCGGGGGTCAAGAGACCCAGTACTTC
TRBV28	.	.	TRBJ1-2	CATQAGGYGYTF	TGTGCCACCCAAGCAGGAGGCTATGGCTACACCTTC
TRBV19	TRBD1	.	TRBJ1-6	CASSTLPTGGGGSPLHF	TGTGCCAGTAGTACTCTCCCGACAGGGGGTGGTGGATCACCCCTCCACTTT
TRBV10-3	.	.	TRBJ1-6	CAISETGGWNSPLHF	TGTGCCATCAGTGAGACAGGAGGCTGGAATTCACCCCTCCACTTT
TRBV4-1	.	few	TRBJ2-2	CASSQTKTGELFF	TGCGCCAGCAGCCAGACTAAAACCGGGGAGCTGTTTTTT
TRBV7-6	TRBD2	once	TRBJ2-7	CASSPGGYEQYF	TGTGCCAGCAGCCCCGGGGGGTACGAGCAGTACTTC
TRBV11-2	TRBD2	.	TRBJ2-5	CASSNSGGAKETQYF	TGTGCCAGCAGCAACAGCGGGGGGGCAAAAGAGACCCAGTACTTC
TRBV19	.	.	TRBJ1-1	CASTPMRSLGTEAFF	TGTGCCAGTACCCCGATGCGGAGCTTGGGCACTGAAGCTTTCTTT
TRBV5-1	.	.	TRBJ1-2	CASSLMDSNYGYTF	TGCGCCAGCAGCTTGATGGACAGTAACTATGGCTACACCTTC
TRBV9	.	once	TRBJ1-4	CASSSKRGAGNEKLFF	TGTGCCAGCAGCTCAAAGAGGGGGGCCGGTAATGAAAAACTGTTTTTT
TRBV28	TRBD1	once	TRBJ1-6	CASRTDRGSYNSPLHF	TGTGCCAGCAGGACGGACAGGGGGTCCTATAATTCACCCCTCCACTTT
TRBV5-8	TRBD1	.	TRBJ2-3	CASSLALGTADTQYF	TGTGCCAGCAGCCTTGCGCTGGGGACAGCAGATACGCAGTATTTT
TRBV18	TRBD2	.	TRBJ2-7	CASSSTSGGYEQYF	TGTGCCAGCTCATCGACTAGCGGGGGGTACGAGCAGTACTTC